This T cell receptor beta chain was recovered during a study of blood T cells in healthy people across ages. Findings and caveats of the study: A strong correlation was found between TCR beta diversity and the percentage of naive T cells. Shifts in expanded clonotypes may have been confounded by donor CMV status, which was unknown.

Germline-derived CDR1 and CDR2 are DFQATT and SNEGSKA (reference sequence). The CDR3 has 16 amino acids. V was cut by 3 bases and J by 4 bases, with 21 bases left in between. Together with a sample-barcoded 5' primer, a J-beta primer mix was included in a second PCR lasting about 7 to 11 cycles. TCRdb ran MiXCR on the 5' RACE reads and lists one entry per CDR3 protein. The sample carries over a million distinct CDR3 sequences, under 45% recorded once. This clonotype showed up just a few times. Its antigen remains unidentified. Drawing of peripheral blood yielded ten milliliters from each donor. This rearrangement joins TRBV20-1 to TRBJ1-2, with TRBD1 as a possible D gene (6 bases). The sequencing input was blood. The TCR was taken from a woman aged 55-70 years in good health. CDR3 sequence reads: CSARSPLEGHLYGYTF. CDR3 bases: TGCAGTGCTAGGAGCCCACTTGAGGGACACCTCTATGGCTACACCTTC.